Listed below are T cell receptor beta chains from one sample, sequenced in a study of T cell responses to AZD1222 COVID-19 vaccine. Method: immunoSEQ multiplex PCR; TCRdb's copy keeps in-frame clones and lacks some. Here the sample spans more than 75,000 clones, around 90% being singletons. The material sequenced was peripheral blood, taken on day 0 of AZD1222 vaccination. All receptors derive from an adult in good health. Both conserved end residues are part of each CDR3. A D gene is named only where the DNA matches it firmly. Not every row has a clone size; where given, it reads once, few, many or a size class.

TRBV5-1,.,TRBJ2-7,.,TGCGCCAGCAGGCTGGAGGGACCAGGGCGGTACGAGCAGTACTTC,CASRLEGPGRYEQYF
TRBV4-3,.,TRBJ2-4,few,TGCGCCAGCAGCCAAGAAGGGGTGGGAGCCAAAAACATTCAGTACTTC,CASSQEGVGAKNIQYF
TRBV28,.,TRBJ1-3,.,TGTGCCAGCGGAATACAGGGTTCAGGCTCTGGAAACACCATATATTTT,CASGIQGSGSGNTIYF
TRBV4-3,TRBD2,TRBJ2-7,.,TGCGCCAGCAGCCAAGATAGGGACTACGGCTACGAGCAGTACTTC,CASSQDRDYGYEQYF
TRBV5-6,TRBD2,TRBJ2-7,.,TGTGCCAGCAGCGAAGGACTAGCGGGAGAATACGAGCAGTACTTC,CASSEGLAGEYEQYF
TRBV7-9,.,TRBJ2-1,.,TGTGCCAGCAGCTTACTTGGGGCGGAATACAATGAGCAGTTCTTC,CASSLLGAEYNEQFF
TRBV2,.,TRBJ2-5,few,TGTGCCAGCAGTGGCGTGTACCAAGAGACCCAGTACTTC,CASSGVYQETQYF
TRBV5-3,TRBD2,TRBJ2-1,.,TGTGCCAGAAGCGGACTAGCGGGACACAATGAGCAGTTCTTC,CARSGLAGHNEQFF
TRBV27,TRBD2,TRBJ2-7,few,TGTGCCGGAATGTGGGGGGGCGAGCAGTACTTC,CAGMWGGEQYF
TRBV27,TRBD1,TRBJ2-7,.,TGTGCCAGCAGTTGGTCTGGGCAGGGGGCCGCCTACGAGCAGTACTTC,CASSWSGQGAAYEQYF
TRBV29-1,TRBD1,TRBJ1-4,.,TGCAGCGTAGATTCTTCCGGGACAGACGAAAAACTGTTTTTT,CSVDSSGTDEKLFF
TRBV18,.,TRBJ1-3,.,TGTGCCAGCTCACCAACTCGGACCTCTGGAAACACCATATATTTT,CASSPTRTSGNTIYF
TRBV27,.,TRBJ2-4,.,TGTGCCAGCAGGGGTGGGAACATTCAGTACTTC,CASRGGNIQYF
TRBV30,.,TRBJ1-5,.,TGTGCCTGGAGTTCAGGGTCAAATCAGCCCCAGCATTTT,CAWSSGSNQPQHF
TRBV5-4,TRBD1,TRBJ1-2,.,TGTGCCAGCAGCGAACGGGACAGGGAAGGCTACACCTTC,CASSERDREGYTF
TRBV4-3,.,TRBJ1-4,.,TGCGCCAGCAGCCGCTATTTTACAGGGTTGGGTGAAAAACTGTTTTTT,CASSRYFTGLGEKLFF
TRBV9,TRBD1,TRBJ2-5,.,TGTGCCAGCAGCCGACAGGGATTTGAGACCCAGTACTTC,CASSRQGFETQYF
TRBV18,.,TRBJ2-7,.,TGTGCCAGCTCACCAGGGACAACGTACGAGCAGTACTTC,CASSPGTTYEQYF
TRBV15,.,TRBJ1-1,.,TGTGCCACCAGCAGAGATGTTGGGGTCACTGAAGCTTTCTTT,CATSRDVGVTEAFF
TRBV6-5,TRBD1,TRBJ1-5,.,TGTGCCAGCAGACCGGGACAGGGGGGTCAGCCCCAGCATTTT,CASRPGQGGQPQHF
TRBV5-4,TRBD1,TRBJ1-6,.,TGTGCCAGCAGCAAAGGACAGGGAGGTGATTCACCCCTCCACTTT,CASSKGQGGDSPLHF
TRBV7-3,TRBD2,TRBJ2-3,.,TGTGCCAGCAGCTTGGGACTAGGGGCAGATACGCAGTATTTT,CASSLGLGADTQYF
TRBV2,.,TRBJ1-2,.,TGTGCCACGCAAACGTCTACTAACTATGGCTACACCTTC,CATQTSTNYGYTF
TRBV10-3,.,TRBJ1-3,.,TGTGCCATCAGTGACAGTGCCTCTGGAAACACCATATATTTT,CAISDSASGNTIYF
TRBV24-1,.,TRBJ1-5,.,TGTGCCACCAGTGACTCAGGGGCGGGCAATCAGCCCCAGCATTTT,CATSDSGAGNQPQHF